This TCR beta chain was obtained from a study of T cell clonotyping in hematopoietic cell transplantation. Study-level results: Few recipient clonotypes overlapped donors; over 95% were de novo at given depth. After transplant, recipient diversity fell while pathologically expanded clonotypes grew through day 180. Without cell sorting, CD4 versus CD8 contributions remain unresolved.

Clones were sequenced by immunoSEQ multiplex PCR, and TCRdb holds only the in-frame ones, with some missing. This table has about 41,000 clones, roughly 96% appearing once. In regard to this clone: The antigen remains unidentified.

V was shortened by 0 bases and J by 10 bases, with 7 bases between the two germline ends. The V gene's germline CDR1 is MNHEY and CDR2 SVGAGI. This CDR3 is built from 13 residues. Material: peripheral blood mononuclear cells. The sequence was collected from a man aged 25 to 40 in good health. Some clones in this sample may be carry-over from other donors' samples. The gene calls are TRBV6-5 and TRBJ1-6; D is unclear. CDR3 protein: CASSYSPPSPLHF. The CDR3 DNA reads TGTGCCAGCAGTTACTCTCCCCCATCACCCCTCCACTTT.